Shown below are 10 T cell receptor beta chains from a single sample sequenced in a study of read filtering for tumor transcriptome and immune sequencing. From about 0.4 ug of RNA, a library with molecular barcoded alpha/delta and beta/gamma adaptors was made. TCRdb analysed the reads with MiXCR anew, one entry per CDR3 protein. The sample has 42,000 or so distinct CDR3 sequences, roughly 13% seen once; the top ten hold 30%. The sequenced material came from a population of CD138-negative cells sorted from bone marrow. These receptors all stem from a donor over 35 with multiple myeloma.

This clonotype was seen ten or more times. The rearrangement joins TRBV5-1 to TRBJ2-7, with D perhaps matching TRBD2 (5 bases). CDR3 length: 12 residues. Trimming left V 0 bases short and J 9 bases short, with 10 bases between. Looked up from germline, CDR1 is SGHRS and CDR2 is YFSETQ. Here the CDR3 reads CASSLDQSGQYF. CDR3 in DNA: TGCGCCAGCAGCTTGGATCAAAGCGGGCAGTACTTC.

This clonotype was seen at least ten times. This sequence joins TRBV20-1 and TRBJ1-5, with 7 bases lining up with TRBD1. Looked up from germline, CDR1 is DFQATT and CDR2 is SNEGSKA (reference sequence). Losses at the gene ends were 5 bases for V and 4 bases for J; bases not matched to a gene: 5. The length of the CDR3 is 13 residues. The CDR3 coding sequence is TGCAGTGCTGCTCGGGACAGTAATCAGCCCCAGCATTTT. This translates into CSAARDSNQPQHF.

This clonotype was observed many times. The V gene is TRBV5-1, the J gene TRBJ2-5; 7 bases line up with TRBD1. Looked up from germline, CDR1 is SGHRS and CDR2 is YFSETQ. The V and J ends lost 1 base and 5 bases, in that order; junction bases with no gene match: 5. There are 14 residues in the CDR3. CDR3 DNA sequence: TGCGCCAGCAGCTTGATTGGCAGGGGGGAGACCCAGTACTTC. Translating it yields CASSLIGRGETQYF.

The sample holds many counts of this clonotype. The chain has TRBV7-2 and TRBJ2-3; D is unclear. This CDR3 region has 12 residues. The V gene's germline CDR1 is SGHTA and CDR2 FQGNSA. V lost 5 bases, J lost 0 bases, and 3 bases lay in between. The CDR3 region is CASSASTDTQYF. CDR3 sequence (DNA): TGTGCCAGCAGCGCTAGCACAGATACGCAGTATTTT.

This clonotype has at least ten counts. This sequence joins TRBV5-1 and TRBJ1-1; 7 positions match TRBD1. Germline V gene lookup returns CDR1 SGHRS and CDR2 YFSETQ. CDR3 length: 15 residues. V lost 1 base and J lost 4; bases outside the gene matches: 7. CDR3 DNA: TGCGCCAGCAGCTTGCAGGGGGGGCGGACCACTGAAGCTTTCTTT. Protein sequence: CASSLQGGRTTEAFF.

The V gene is TRBV7-9, the J gene TRBJ2-5; TRBD1 agrees at 7 bases. Germline CDR1 SEHNR, CDR2 FQNEAQ (reference sequence). J gave up 3 bases and V 1 base, and 5 bases lay outside the gene matches. This CDR3 is built from 15 residues. CDR3 in DNA: TGTGCCAGCAGCTTAGTGCCCGACAGGGAAGAGACCCAGTACTTC. Translating gives CASSLVPDREETQYF.

This chain links TRBV28 with TRBJ1-1, with unresolved D. Trimming left V 5 bases short and J 3 bases short, with 7 bases between. The CDR3 contains 12 residues. Germline-derived CDR1 and CDR2 are MDHEN and SYDVKM. The CDR3 DNA follows: TGTGCCAGCAGTCTCCCACACACTGAAGCTTTCTTT. Protein product: CASSLPHTEAFF.

This clonotype came up a few times. The CDR3: CSARDSGNSYEQYF. For the CDR3, the DNA is TGCAGTGCTAGAGATTCCGGGAACTCCTACGAGCAGTACTTC. The rearrangement joins TRBV20-1 to TRBJ2-7, with D possibly matching TRBD2 (5 bases). The V end lost 0 bases, the J end lost 0 bases, and 9 bases lay between the germline ends. CDR3 length: 14 amino acids. Germline CDR1 and CDR2: DFQATT and SNEGSKA (reference sequence).

This clonotype was detected ten times or more. The rearrangement uses TRBV6-1 and TRBJ2-1; 10 nucleotides agree with TRBD2. V shed 3 bases, J shed 6 bases, and the junction held 8 bases outside the gene matches. Germline V gene lookup returns CDR1 MNHNS and CDR2 SASEGT. This CDR3 is 16 amino acids long. The CDR3 DNA sequence: TGTGCCAGCAGTGAGAATTGGGCTAGCGGGAGCAATGAGCAGTTCTTC. Translated, it gives CASSENWASGSNEQFF.

At least ten counts were recorded for this clonotype. The chain carries TRBV20-1 and TRBJ2-7, with TRBD2 identical over 7 bases. Germline assignment: CDR1 DFQATT and CDR2 SNEGSKA (reference sequence). Trimming at V came to 0 bases and at J to 6 bases, leaving 8 bases not matched to a gene. The CDR3 is 14 amino acids. CDR3 residues: CSARDPTSASEQYF. CDR3 DNA: TGCAGTGCTAGAGATCCTACTAGCGCCAGCGAGCAGTACTTC.